The entry that follows covers one T cell receptor beta chain sequence. The antigen remains undetermined. These data originate in a study of beta chain features in type 1 diabetes. Study background: Healthy donors and patients had similar age, gender and cell yields. Findings and limits, study-wide: When cDNA is sequenced, cells with high TCR expression could be over-represented.

All of the isolated RNA was reverse transcribed, so expressed TCRB transcripts were sequenced. Using immunoSEQ multiplex PCR, the repertoire was profiled, and TCRdb retains in-frame clones only, with some absent. The sample carries 350,000 to 400,000 clones, over 12% recorded once. Approximately 110 mL of blood, on average, came from one heparinised draw per donor. Populations isolated by sorting all had purity greater than 95%. The CDR3 has 12 residues. Germline CDR1 SGHDT, CDR2 YYEEEE. The V and J ends lost 0 bases and 5 bases respectively, with 5 bases between them. The origin of this receptor is a woman younger than 35 in good health. Input material: naive CD4+ T cells from blood. The J gene is TRBJ2-5, the V gene TRBV5-6; D ambiguous. The CDR3 here is CASSLGVETQYF. The CDR3 region has the DNA TGTGCCAGCAGCTTGGGAGTGGAGACCCAGTACTTC.